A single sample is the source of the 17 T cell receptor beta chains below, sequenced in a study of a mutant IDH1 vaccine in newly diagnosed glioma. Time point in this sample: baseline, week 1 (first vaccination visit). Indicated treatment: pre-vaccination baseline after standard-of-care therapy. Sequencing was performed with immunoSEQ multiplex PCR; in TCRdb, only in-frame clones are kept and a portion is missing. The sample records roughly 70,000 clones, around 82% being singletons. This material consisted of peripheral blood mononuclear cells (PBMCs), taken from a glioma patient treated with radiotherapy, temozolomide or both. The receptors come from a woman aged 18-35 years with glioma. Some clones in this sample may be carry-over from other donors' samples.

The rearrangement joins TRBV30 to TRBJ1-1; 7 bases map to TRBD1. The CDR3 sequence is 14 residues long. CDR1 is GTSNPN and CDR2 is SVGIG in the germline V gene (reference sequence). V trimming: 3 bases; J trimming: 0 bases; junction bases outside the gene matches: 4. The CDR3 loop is CAWSRDSLNTEAFF. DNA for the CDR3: TGTGCCTGGAGCCGGGACAGCCTGAACACTGAAGCTTTCTTT.

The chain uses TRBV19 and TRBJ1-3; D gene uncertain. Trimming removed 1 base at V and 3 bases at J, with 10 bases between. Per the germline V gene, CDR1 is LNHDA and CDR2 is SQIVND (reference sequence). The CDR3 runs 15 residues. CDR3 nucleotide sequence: TGTGCCAGTAGTATAGCCGGATGGGGTGGAAACACCATATATTTT. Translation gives CASSIAGWGGNTIYF.

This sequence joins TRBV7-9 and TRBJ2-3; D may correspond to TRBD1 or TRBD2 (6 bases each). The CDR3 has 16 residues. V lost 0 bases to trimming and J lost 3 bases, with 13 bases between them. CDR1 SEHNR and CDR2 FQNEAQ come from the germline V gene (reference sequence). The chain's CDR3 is CASSLADLGGTDTQYF. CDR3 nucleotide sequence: TGTGCCAGCAGCTTAGCGGACTTAGGGGGGACAGATACGCAGTATTTT.

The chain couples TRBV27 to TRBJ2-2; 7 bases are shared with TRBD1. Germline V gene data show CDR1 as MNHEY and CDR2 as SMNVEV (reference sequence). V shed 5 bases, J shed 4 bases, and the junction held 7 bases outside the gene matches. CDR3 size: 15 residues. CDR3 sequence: CASSLQGTRTGELFF. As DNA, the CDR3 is TGTGCCAGCAGTCTACAGGGGACGCGCACCGGGGAGCTGTTTTTT.

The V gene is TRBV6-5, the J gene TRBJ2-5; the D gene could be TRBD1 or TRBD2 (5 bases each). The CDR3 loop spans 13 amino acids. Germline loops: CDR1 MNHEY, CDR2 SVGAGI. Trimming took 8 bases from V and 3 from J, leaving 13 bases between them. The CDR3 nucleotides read TGTGCCAGCGCCTCCCAGGGAGAAGAGACCCAGTACTTC. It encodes CASASQGEETQYF.

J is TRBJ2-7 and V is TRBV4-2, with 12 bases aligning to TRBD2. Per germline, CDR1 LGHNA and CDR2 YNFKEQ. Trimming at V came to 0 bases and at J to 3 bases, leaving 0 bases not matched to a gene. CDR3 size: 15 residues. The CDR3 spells CASSQETSGSYEQYF. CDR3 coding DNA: TGTGCCAGCAGCCAAGAGACTAGCGGGAGCTACGAGCAGTACTTC.

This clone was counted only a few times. CDR3 protein: CASSLRVAKAFF. Written as DNA, the CDR3 is TGTGCCAGCAGCTTGCGGGTAGCCAAAGCTTTCTTT. This sequence joins TRBV5-8 and TRBJ1-1, with no clear D. V was shortened by 1 base and J by 9 bases, with 10 bases between the two germline ends. This CDR3 has 12 residues. The germline V gene encodes CDR1 SGHTS and CDR2 YDEGEE.

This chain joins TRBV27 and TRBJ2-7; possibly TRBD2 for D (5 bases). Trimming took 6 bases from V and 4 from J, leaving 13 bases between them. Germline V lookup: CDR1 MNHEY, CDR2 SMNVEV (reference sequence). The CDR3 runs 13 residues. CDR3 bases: TGTGCCAGCAGCCCTTCGAGGGAGTACGAGCAGTACTTC. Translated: CASSPSREYEQYF.

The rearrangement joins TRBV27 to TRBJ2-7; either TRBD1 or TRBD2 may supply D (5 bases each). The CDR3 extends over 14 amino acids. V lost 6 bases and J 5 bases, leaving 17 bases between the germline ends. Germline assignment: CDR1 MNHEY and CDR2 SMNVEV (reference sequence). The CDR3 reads CASRPSGAVDEQYF. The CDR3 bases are TGTGCCAGCAGACCCTCCGGGGCCGTCGACGAGCAGTACTTC.

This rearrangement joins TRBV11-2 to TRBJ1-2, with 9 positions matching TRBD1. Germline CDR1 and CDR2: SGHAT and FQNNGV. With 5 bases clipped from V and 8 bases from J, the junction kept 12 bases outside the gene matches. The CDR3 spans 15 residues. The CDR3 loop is CASSLMGTGGWGYTF. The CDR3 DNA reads TGTGCCAGCAGCCTGATGGGTACAGGGGGCTGGGGCTACACCTTC.

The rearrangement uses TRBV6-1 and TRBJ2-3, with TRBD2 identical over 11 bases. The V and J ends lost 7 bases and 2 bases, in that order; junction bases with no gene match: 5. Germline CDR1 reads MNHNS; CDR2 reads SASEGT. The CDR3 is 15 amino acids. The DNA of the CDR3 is TGTGCCAGCACCCCGGGACTAGCGGCCACAGATACGCAGTATTTT. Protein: CASTPGLAATDTQYF.

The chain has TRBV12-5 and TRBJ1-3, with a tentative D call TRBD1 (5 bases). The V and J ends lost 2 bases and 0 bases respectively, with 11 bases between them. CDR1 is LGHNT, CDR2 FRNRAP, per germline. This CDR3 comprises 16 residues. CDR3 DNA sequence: TGTGCTAGTGGTTTGAGGGGCAGCTCCTCTGGAAACACCATATATTTT. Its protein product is CASGLRGSSSGNTIYF.

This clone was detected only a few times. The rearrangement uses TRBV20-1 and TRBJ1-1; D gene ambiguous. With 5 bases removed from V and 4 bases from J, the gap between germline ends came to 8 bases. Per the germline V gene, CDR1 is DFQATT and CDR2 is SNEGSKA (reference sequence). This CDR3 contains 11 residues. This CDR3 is CSAPEGTEAFF. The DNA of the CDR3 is TGCAGTGCTCCGGAGGGCACTGAAGCTTTCTTT.

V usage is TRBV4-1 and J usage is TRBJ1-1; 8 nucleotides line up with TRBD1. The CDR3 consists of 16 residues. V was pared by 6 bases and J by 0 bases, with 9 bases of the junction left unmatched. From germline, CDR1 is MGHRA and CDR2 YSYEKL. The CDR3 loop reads CASRDRGRGMNTEAFF. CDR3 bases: TGCGCCAGCAGAGACAGGGGCCGGGGTATGAACACTGAAGCTTTCTTT.

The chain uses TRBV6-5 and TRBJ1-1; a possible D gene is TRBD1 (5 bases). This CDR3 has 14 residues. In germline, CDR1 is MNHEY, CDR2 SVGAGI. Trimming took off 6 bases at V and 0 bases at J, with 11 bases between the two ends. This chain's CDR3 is CASRTRGVNTEAFF. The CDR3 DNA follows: TGTGCCAGCAGGACTCGGGGGGTGAACACTGAAGCTTTCTTT.

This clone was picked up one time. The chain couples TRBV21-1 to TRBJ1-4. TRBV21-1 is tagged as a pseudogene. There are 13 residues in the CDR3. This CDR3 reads CASTYATNEKLFF. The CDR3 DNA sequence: TGTGCCAGTACGTATGCAACTAATGAAAAACTGTTTTTT.

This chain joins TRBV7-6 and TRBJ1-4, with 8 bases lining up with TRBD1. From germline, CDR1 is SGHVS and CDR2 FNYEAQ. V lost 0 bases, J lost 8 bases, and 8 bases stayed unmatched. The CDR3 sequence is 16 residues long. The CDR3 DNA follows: TGTGCCAGCAGCTTAGCGGGGGCAGGGGGCAAGGAAAAACTGTTTTTT. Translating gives CASSLAGAGGKEKLFF.